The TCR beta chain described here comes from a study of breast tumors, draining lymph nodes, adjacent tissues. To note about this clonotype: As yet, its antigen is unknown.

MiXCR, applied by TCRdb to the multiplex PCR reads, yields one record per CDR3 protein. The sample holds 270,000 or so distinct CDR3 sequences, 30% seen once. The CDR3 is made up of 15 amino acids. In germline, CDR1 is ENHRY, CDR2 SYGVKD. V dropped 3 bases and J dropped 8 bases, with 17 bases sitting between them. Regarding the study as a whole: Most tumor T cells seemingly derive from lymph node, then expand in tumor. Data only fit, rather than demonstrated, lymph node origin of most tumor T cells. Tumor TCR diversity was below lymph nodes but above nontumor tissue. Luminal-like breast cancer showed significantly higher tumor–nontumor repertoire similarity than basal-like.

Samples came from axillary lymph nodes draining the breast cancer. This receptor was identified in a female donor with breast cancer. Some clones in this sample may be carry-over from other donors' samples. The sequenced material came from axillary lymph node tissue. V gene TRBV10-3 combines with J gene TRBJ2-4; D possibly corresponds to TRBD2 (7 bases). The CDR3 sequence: CAISEALGGGDIQYF. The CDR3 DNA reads TGTGCCATCAGTGAAGCGCTAGGGGGAGGGGACATTCAGTACTTC.